Given below is one T cell receptor (beta chain) in context. The antigen remains unidentified. Selection for sequencing was limited to patients who had shown CD8+CD57+ cell expansion by flow cytometry. No therapy had been given to the patients at the time of blood sampling. These data originate in a study of CD8+CD57+ T cells in acquired aplastic anemia. Study in general: Sorted cells (CD4+ and CD8+) yielded DNA amounts that averaged approximately 3.1 ug.

For CDR3 and TCR beta VDJ profiling, genomic DNA was the template used. One entry per CDR3 protein results from TCRdb running MiXCR on the reads. The data hold approximately 120,000 distinct CDR3 sequences, with 30% to 45% observed a single time. Study conclusions and caveats: Between patients and controls, approximately 29 CD8+ CDR3 sequences were found in common.

The CDR3 runs to 15 residues. With 0 bases removed from V and 6 bases from J, the gap between germline ends came to 14 bases. Germline V gene data show CDR1 as LGHNA and CDR2 as YSLEER. The sequenced sample was sorted CD4+, CD8+, or CD8+CD57+ T cells (not recorded which) from PBMCs. The chain uses TRBV4-3 and TRBJ2-5; D ambiguous. This TCR derives from a human donor with aplastic anemia. CDR3 coding DNA: TGCGCCAGCAGCCAAGAACGTGGTAGCAGGCAGACCCAGTACTTC. Protein: CASSQERGSRQTQYF.